Below, 25 T cell receptor beta chains from the same sample are listed, as sequenced in a study of blood T cell repertoires in COVID-19. The data were produced by immunoSEQ multiplex PCR, yet TCRdb's version contains in-frame clones alone and is incomplete. The repertoire holds about 150,000 clones, with 80% to 90% as singletons. The sequencing input was peripheral blood. All receptors derive from a woman older than 75 with acute or convalescent COVID-19.

The chain links TRBV30 to TRBJ1-6; TRBD1 matches at 8 bases. Per germline, CDR1 GTSNPN and CDR2 SVGIG (reference sequence). With V trimmed by 1 base and J by 9 bases, 8 bases remained unmatched. The CDR3 has 15 amino acids. CDR3: CAWSETGELRSPLHF. In DNA form, the CDR3 reads TGTGCCTGGAGTGAGACAGGGGAGTTGCGTTCACCCCTCCACTTT.

The gene calls are TRBV11-2 and TRBJ1-2; 8 positions agree with TRBD1. This CDR3 is 14 amino acids long. The J segment lost 5 bases and the V segment lost 4 bases, leaving 6 bases of the junction unmatched. Germline V gene data show CDR1 as SGHAT and CDR2 as FQNNGV. The CDR3 here is CASSSNQGAYGYTF. CDR3 DNA sequence: TGTGCCAGCAGCTCTAACCAGGGGGCATATGGCTACACCTTC. Using reference TRBV11-2 and TRBJ1-2 for the parts outside the CDR3, the full variable domain is EAGVAQSPRYKIIEKRQSVAFWCNPISGHATLYWYQQILGQGPKLLIQFQNNGVVDDSQLPKDRFSAERLKGVDSTLKIQPAKLEDSAVYLCASSSNQGAYGYTFGSGTRLTVV.

This chain connects TRBV7-9 to TRBJ1-3, with D possibly matching TRBD1 (6 bases). Looked up from germline, CDR1 is SEHNR and CDR2 is FQNEAQ (reference sequence). V was pared by 3 bases and J by 0 bases, with 12 bases between. This CDR3 region has 16 residues. Here the CDR3 reads CASSFYTGSSGNTIYF. The CDR3 bases are TGTGCCAGCAGCTTTTACACAGGGAGCTCTGGAAACACCATATATTTT.

V is TRBV25-1 and J is TRBJ2-7, with 9 bases lining up with TRBD1. With 2 bases clipped from V and 2 bases from J, the junction kept 7 bases outside the gene matches. The CDR3 extends over 16 amino acids. Germline V CDR1 and CDR2: MGHDK, SYGVNS. CDR3 sequence: CASSESPRDRAYEQYF. CDR3 bases: TGTGCCAGCAGTGAAAGCCCCCGGGACAGGGCCTACGAGCAGTACTTC.

V usage is TRBV20-1 and J usage is TRBJ2-3; TRBD2 agrees at 9 bases. CDR3 size: 14 residues. Germline lookup yields CDR1 DFQATT and CDR2 SNEGSKA (reference sequence). V was clipped by 3 bases and J by 1 base; unmatched bases: 2. The CDR3 bases are TGCAGTGCTAGTGTAGCGGGGGGCACAGATACGCAGTATTTT. It yields the protein CSASVAGGTDTQYF.

The J gene is TRBJ1-1, the V gene TRBV27, with D unresolved. The CDR3 runs to 15 residues. Germline V gene sequence: CDR1 MNHEY, CDR2 SMNVEV (reference sequence). V lost 1 base and J lost 3, with 12 bases in between. CDR3 in amino acids: CASSLFATTHTEAFF. The CDR3 coding sequence is TGTGCCAGCAGTTTATTTGCGACTACTCACACTGAAGCTTTCTTT.

The V gene is TRBV4-1, the J gene TRBJ2-2, with 7 bases matching TRBD1. The CDR3 sequence is 15 residues long. Germline CDR1 reads MGHRA; CDR2 reads YSYEKL. With 1 base clipped from V and 1 base from J, the junction kept 0 bases outside the gene matches. CDR3 bases: TGCGCCAGCAGCCAAGGGACAGGGAACACCGGGGAGCTGTTTTTT. Translating it yields CASSQGTGNTGELFF.

This rearrangement joins TRBV11-2 to TRBJ1-4, with 8 positions matching TRBD1. The ends lost 0 bases at V and 8 bases at J; junction bases unmatched: 8. This CDR3 contains 16 residues. CDR1 is SGHAT and CDR2 is FQNNGV in the germline V gene. The CDR3 here is CASSLDPDRAHEKLFF. In nucleotides, the CDR3 is TGTGCCAGCAGCTTAGACCCGGACAGGGCGCACGAAAAACTGTTTTTT.

V gene TRBV3-1 (or the pseudogene TRBV3-2) combines with J gene TRBJ1-1, with D unresolved. Germline values: CDR1 LGHDT, CDR2 YNNKEL (reference sequence). The CDR3 length is 14 residues. The V end lost 4 bases, the J end lost 1 base, and 10 bases lay between the germline ends. The CDR3 reads CASSPRGSNTEAFF. The DNA for the CDR3 is TGTGCCAGCAGCCCGCGGGGATCGAACACTGAAGCTTTCTTT.

The V call is TRBV19, the J call TRBJ1-2, with no clear D. Trimming left V 7 bases short and J 4 bases short, with 16 bases between. Germline CDR1 and CDR2: LNHDA and SQIVND (reference sequence). This CDR3 has 14 residues. The CDR3 DNA is TGTGCCAGTACCCCTGGCGGGCCAGTCTATGGCTACACCTTC. It is translated as CASTPGGPVYGYTF.

The genes are TRBV27 and TRBJ2-1; tentative D call: TRBD2 (7 bases). The CDR3 is 14 residues long. CDR1 MNHEY and CDR2 SMNVEV come from the germline V gene (reference sequence). Between the trimmed V and J ends, which lost 5 bases and 5 bases, there was a span of 13 bases. The CDR3 sequence is CASSPGGGHNEQFF. DNA for the CDR3: TGTGCCAGCAGTCCAGGCGGGGGCCACAATGAGCAGTTCTTC.

The chain uses TRBV2 and TRBJ1-4; D is uncertain. Germline loops: CDR1 SNHLY, CDR2 FYNNEI. This CDR3 region has 15 residues. V gave up 3 bases and J gave up 0 bases, with 8 bases separating them. In DNA form, the CDR3 reads TGTGCCAGCAGTGACGTGGGAGCAACTAATGAAAAACTGTTTTTT. It translates to CASSDVGATNEKLFF.

This clone was recorded once. The chain employs TRBV2 and TRBJ2-3; 8 bases are a match to TRBD1. There are 14 residues in the CDR3. Germline V gene lookup returns CDR1 SNHLY and CDR2 FYNNEI. V was pared by 6 bases and J by 6 bases, with 8 bases of the junction left unmatched. CDR3 in DNA: TGTGCCAGCAGACGACAGGGGATTACGGATACGCAGTATTTT. This encodes CASRRQGITDTQYF.

This sequence joins TRBV28 and TRBJ2-1, with TRBD2 identical over 9 bases. The germline V gene has CDR1 MDHEN and CDR2 SYDVKM. CDR3 length: 14 residues. With 5 bases clipped from V and 8 bases from J, the junction kept 7 bases outside the gene matches. Written as DNA, the CDR3 is TGTGCCAGCAGTCCGGGACTAGCACCAGATGAGCAGTTCTTC. It translates to CASSPGLAPDEQFF.

The chain joins TRBV28 to TRBJ1-2; D perhaps matches TRBD1 (5 bases). V was shortened by 2 bases and J by 4 bases, with 14 bases between the two germline ends. The CDR3 contains 15 residues. Germline V CDR1 and CDR2: MDHEN, SYDVKM. Here the CDR3 reads CASSLLSGGAYGYTF. In nucleotides, the CDR3 is TGTGCCAGCAGTTTACTGTCCGGCGGGGCCTATGGCTACACCTTC.

J is TRBJ2-2 and V is TRBV6-6, with 7 bases lining up with TRBD1. Germline CDR1 and CDR2: MNHNY and SVGAGI (reference sequence). V shed 5 bases and J 4 bases; nucleotides not matched to a gene: 7. The CDR3 spans 15 residues. The CDR3 sequence is CASSARQGPTGELFF. The CDR3 DNA reads TGTGCCAGCAGTGCCAGACAGGGACCCACCGGGGAGCTGTTTTTT.

V gene TRBV23-1 combines with J gene TRBJ1-5, with TRBD1 as a possible D gene (6 bases). TRBV23-1 has ORF status, its function being uncertain. V dropped 0 bases and J dropped 3 bases, with 12 bases sitting between them. The CDR3 sequence is 16 residues long. CDR3 nucleotides: TGCGCCAGCAGTCAATCGGTCAGGGGTCCCAATCAGCCCCAGCATTTT. This encodes CASSQSVRGPNQPQHF.

The chain joins TRBV4-3 to TRBJ2-3, with D unresolved. Per germline, CDR1 LGHNA and CDR2 YSLEER. Trimming left V 0 bases short and J 9 bases short, with 13 bases between. The CDR3 length is 14 residues. The chain's CDR3 is CASSQDRSRETQYF. The DNA for the CDR3 is TGCGCCAGCAGCCAAGATCGTTCCCGAGAGACGCAGTATTTT.

The sample holds a few counts of this clone. The V call is TRBV19, the J call TRBJ2-7; maybe TRBD1 (5 bases). V gave up 6 bases and J gave up 5 bases, with 14 bases separating them. This CDR3 is 13 amino acids long. CDR1 and CDR2 (germline): LNHDA, SQIVND (reference sequence). The CDR3 protein is CASRGTQVHEQYF. CDR3 in DNA: TGTGCCAGTAGAGGCACACAGGTCCACGAGCAGTACTTC.

J is TRBJ2-7 and V is TRBV4-3, with 7 bases that match TRBD1. The CDR3 spans 14 residues. V was clipped by 4 bases and J by 0 bases; unmatched bases: 3. Germline V lookup: CDR1 LGHNA, CDR2 YSLEER. CDR3 in amino acids: CASSPDRISYEQYF. As DNA, the CDR3 is TGCGCCAGCAGCCCGGACAGGATCTCCTACGAGCAGTACTTC.

The genes are TRBV6-5 and TRBJ2-2; a possible D gene is TRBD1 (6 bases). Germline CDR1 MNHEY, CDR2 SVGAGI. The V gene lost 4 bases and the J gene lost 1 base, with 7 bases spanning the gap. The CDR3 is made up of 14 amino acids. CDR3 nucleotide sequence: TGTGCCAGCAGTTCGGGACAGAACACCGGGGAGCTGTTTTTT. Translation gives CASSSGQNTGELFF.

The chain is built from TRBV6-2 or TRBV6-3 and TRBJ2-2, with TRBD1 matching over 8 bases. The CDR3 sequence is 17 residues long. From germline, CDR1 is MNHEY and CDR2 SVGEGT. Losses at the gene ends were 2 bases for V and 3 bases for J; bases not matched to a gene: 8. The CDR3 here is CASSYRKGQADTGELFF. CDR3 DNA: TGTGCCAGCAGTTACCGTAAGGGACAGGCAGACACCGGGGAGCTGTTTTTT.

V gene TRBV5-6 combines with J gene TRBJ1-1; 7 bases map to TRBD1. The CDR3 is made up of 13 amino acids. Germline lookup yields CDR1 SGHDT and CDR2 YYEEEE. V trimming: 3 bases; J trimming: 5 bases; junction bases outside the gene matches: 4. The CDR3 is CASSSYRGTEAFF. The CDR3 DNA reads as TGTGCCAGCAGCTCGTACAGGGGAACTGAAGCTTTCTTT.

This clone showed up just once. The chain combines TRBV28 with TRBJ2-1; possibly TRBD2 for D (6 bases). Per the germline V gene, CDR1 is MDHEN and CDR2 is SYDVKM. There are 17 residues in the CDR3. Trimming took 8 bases from V and 0 from J, leaving 20 bases between them. The CDR3 sequence is CASRTPAGTSSYNEQFF. DNA for the CDR3: TGTGCCAGCCGAACCCCGGCGGGGACTTCCTCCTACAATGAGCAGTTCTTC.

The rearrangement links TRBV19 to TRBJ1-1; 10 bases align to TRBD1. CDR3 length: 15 residues. Germline CDR1 reads LNHDA; CDR2 reads SQIVND (reference sequence). V lost 6 bases, J lost 0 bases, and 4 bases stayed unmatched. CDR3 amino acids: CASRGQGMMNTEAFF. Here the CDR3 DNA reads TGTGCCAGTAGGGGACAGGGGATGATGAACACTGAAGCTTTCTTT.